This T cell receptor (beta chain) stems from a study of CXCR3-negative and CXCR3-positive naive CD8 T cells. As for the study in general: There were around 140 million TRB reads altogether, and each library had about 1.5 +/- 0.3 million of them.

The libraries of TRB cDNA were prepared using 5' RACE with UMI labels. TCRdb reprocessed the 5' RACE reads and stores each CDR3 protein as one record, lacking DNA. The record lists some 140,000 distinct CDR3 sequences, of which the ten most abundant hold nearly 0.5%. Study findings and constraints: More hydrophobic TRB CDR3s occurred in CXCR3-positive than in CXCR3-negative naive cells.

Regarding this clonotype: Antigen: not known.

Sample: naive CXCR3+ CD8+ T cells from blood. This sample's subset: CD45RO-CCR7+CD27+CD95- naive CD8+ T cells expressing CXCR3 (TNR3+). The clonotype was recovered from a human donor in good health. Some clones in this sample may be carry-over from other donors' samples.

The CDR3 loop is CASSPGLRDEQFF. The gene calls are TRBV7-9 and TRBJ2-1; TCRdb gives TRBD2 as the D gene, but with no DNA this cannot be confirmed. The CDR3 sequence is 13 residues long. The V gene's germline CDR1 is SEHNR and CDR2 FQNEAQ (reference sequence).